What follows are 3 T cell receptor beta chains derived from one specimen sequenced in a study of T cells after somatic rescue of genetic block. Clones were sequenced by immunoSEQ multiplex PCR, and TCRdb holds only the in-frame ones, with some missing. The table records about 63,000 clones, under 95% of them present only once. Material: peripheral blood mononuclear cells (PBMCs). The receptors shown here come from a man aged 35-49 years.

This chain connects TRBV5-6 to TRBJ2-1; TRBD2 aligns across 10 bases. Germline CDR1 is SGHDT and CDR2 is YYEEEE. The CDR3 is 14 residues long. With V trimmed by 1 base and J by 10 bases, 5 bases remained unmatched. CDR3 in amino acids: CASSLRVAGGEQFF. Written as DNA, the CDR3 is TGTGCCAGCAGCTTGCGGGTAGCGGGAGGCGAGCAGTTCTTC.

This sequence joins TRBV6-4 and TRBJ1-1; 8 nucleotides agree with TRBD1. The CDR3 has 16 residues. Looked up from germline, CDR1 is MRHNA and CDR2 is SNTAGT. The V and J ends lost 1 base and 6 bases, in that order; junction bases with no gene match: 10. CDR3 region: CASSDFPDRGGPEAFF. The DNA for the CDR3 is TGTGCCAGCAGTGACTTCCCCGACAGGGGCGGCCCTGAAGCTTTCTTT.

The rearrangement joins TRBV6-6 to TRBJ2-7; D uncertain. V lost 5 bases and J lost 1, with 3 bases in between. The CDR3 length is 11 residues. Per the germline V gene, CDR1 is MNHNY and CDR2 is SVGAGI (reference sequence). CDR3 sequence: CASSQSYEQYF. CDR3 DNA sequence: TGTGCCAGCAGTCAGTCCTACGAGCAGTACTTC.